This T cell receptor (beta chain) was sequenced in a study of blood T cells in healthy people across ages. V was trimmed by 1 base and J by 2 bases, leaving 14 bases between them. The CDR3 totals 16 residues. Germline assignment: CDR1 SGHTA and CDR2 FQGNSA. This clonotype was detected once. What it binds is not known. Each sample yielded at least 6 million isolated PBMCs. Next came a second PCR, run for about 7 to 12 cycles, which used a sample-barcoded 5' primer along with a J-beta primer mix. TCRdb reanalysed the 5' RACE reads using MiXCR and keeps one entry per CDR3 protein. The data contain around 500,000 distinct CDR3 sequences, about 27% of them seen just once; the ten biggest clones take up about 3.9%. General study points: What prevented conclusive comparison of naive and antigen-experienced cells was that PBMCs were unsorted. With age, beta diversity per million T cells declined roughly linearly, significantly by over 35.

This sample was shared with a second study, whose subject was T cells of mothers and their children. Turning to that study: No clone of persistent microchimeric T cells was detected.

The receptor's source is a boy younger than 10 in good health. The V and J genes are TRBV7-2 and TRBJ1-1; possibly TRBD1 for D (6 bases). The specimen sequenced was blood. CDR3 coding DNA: TGTGCCAGCAGCTTAGAAGTTTGGACAGATAACACTGAAGCTTTCTTT. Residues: CASSLEVWTDNTEAFF.